This T cell receptor (beta chain) was identified in a study of blood T cell repertoires in COVID-19. About the study: The United States, Italy and Spain were the sources of the acute and convalescent COVID-19 samples.

Method: immunoSEQ multiplex PCR; TCRdb's copy keeps in-frame clones and lacks some. Seen here are some 200,000 clones, roughly 78% observed once, and the top ten hold about 12%. The CDR3 runs 15 residues. Trimming at V came to 4 bases and at J to 2 bases, leaving 6 bases not matched to a gene. The germline gives CDR1 SGDLS, CDR2 YYNGEE. V is TRBV9 and J is TRBJ2-1; 7 bases agree with TRBD2. This clonotype was obtained from a woman between 35 and 50 years old with acute or convalescent COVID-19. Sequenced: peripheral blood. The CDR3 is CASSPRAGTYNEQFF. The CDR3 region has the DNA TGTGCCAGCAGCCCTCGAGCGGGGACCTACAATGAGCAGTTCTTC.